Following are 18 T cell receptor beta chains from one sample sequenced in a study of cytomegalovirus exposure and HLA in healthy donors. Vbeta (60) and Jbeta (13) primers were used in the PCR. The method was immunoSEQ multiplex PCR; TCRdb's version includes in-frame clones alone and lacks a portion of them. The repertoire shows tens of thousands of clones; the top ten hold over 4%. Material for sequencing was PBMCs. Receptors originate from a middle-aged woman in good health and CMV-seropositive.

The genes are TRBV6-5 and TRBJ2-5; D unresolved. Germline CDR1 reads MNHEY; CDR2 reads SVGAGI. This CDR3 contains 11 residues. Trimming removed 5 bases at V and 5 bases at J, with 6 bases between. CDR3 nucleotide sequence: TGTGCCAGCAGTCTCCAGGAGACCCAGTACTTC. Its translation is CASSLQETQYF.

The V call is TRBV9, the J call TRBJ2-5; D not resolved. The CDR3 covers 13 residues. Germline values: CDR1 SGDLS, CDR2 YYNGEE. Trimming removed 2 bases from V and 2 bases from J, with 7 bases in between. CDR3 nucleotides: TGTGCCAGCAGCGTGAACATACAAGAGACCCAGTACTTC. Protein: CASSVNIQETQYF.

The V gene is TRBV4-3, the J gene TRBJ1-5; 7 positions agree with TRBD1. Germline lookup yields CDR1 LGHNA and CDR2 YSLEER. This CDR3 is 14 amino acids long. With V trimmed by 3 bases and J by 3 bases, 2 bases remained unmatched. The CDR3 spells CASSQGQLNQPQHF. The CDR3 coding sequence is TGCGCCAGCAGCCAGGGACAGCTCAATCAGCCCCAGCATTTT.

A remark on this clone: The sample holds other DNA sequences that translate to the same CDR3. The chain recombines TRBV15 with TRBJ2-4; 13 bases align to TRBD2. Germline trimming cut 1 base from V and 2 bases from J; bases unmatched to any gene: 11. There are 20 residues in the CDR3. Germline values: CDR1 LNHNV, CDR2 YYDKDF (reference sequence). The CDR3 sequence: CATSRALTSGGANPKNIQYF. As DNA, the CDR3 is TGTGCCACCAGCAGAGCCTTAACTAGCGGGGGGGCTAACCCCAAAAACATTCAGTACTTC.

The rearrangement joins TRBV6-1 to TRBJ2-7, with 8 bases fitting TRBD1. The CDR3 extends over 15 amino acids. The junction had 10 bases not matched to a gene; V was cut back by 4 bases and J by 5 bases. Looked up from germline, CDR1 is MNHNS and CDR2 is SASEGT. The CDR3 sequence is CASSVFDRGLHEQYF. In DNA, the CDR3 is TGTGCCAGCAGTGTCTTCGACAGGGGCCTCCACGAGCAGTACTTC.

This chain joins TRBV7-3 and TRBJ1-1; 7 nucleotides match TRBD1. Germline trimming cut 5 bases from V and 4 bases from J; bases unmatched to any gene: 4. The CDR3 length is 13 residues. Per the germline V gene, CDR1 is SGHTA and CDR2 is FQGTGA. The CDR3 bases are TGTGCCAGCAGCGACAGGGTTGGCACTGAAGCTTTCTTT. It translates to CASSDRVGTEAFF.

CDR3 protein: CASSLAGGSGTYNEQFF. CDR3 sequence (DNA): TGCGCCAGCAGCTTGGCCGGTGGCAGCGGCACCTACAATGAGCAGTTCTTC. The chain is built from TRBV5-1 and TRBJ2-1; possibly TRBD2 for D (5 bases). Trimming stripped 0 bases from V and 2 bases from J, with 15 bases between. The CDR3 contains 17 residues. Germline-derived CDR1 and CDR2 are SGHRS and YFSETQ.

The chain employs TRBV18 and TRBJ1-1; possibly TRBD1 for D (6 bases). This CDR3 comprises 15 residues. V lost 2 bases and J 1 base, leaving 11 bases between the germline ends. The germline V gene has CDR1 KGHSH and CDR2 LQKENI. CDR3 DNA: TGTGCCAGCTCACCAGCAGGGGTCGAGAACACTGAAGCTTTCTTT. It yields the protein CASSPAGVENTEAFF.

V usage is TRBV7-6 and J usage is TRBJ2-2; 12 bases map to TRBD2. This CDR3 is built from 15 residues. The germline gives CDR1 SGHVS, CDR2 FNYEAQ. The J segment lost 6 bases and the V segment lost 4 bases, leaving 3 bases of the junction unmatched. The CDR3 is CASSSLAGGAGELFF. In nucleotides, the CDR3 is TGTGCCAGCAGCTCTCTAGCGGGGGGGGCCGGGGAGCTGTTTTTT.

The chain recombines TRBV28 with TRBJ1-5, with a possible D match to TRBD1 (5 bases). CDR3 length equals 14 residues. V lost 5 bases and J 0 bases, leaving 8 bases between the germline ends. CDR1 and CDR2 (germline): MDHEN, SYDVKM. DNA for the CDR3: TGTGCCAGCAGTGGACACCCTAGCAATCAGCCCCAGCATTTT. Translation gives CASSGHPSNQPQHF.

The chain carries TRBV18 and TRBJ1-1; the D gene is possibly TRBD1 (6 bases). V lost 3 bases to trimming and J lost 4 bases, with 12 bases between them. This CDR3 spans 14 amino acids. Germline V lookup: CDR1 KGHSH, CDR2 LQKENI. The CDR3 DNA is TGTGCCAGCTCACCCAACAGGGACCCCACTGAAGCTTTCTTT. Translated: CASSPNRDPTEAFF.

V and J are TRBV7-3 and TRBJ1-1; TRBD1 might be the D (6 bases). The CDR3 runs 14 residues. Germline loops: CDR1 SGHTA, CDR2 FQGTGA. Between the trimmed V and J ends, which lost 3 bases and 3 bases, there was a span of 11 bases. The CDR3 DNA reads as TGTGCCAGCAGCTTTGGACAGAGGGACACTGAAGCTTTCTTT. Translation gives CASSFGQRDTEAFF.

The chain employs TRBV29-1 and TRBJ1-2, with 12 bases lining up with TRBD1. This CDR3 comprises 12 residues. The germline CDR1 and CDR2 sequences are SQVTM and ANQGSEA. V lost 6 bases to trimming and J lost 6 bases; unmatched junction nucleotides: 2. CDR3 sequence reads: CSVGTGGDGYTF. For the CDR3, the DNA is TGCAGCGTGGGGACAGGGGGCGATGGCTACACCTTC. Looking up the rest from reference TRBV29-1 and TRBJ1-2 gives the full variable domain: SAVISQKPSRDICQRGTSLTIQCQVDSQVTMMFWYRQQPGQSLTLIATANQGSEATYESGFVIDKFPISRPNLTFSTLTVSNMSPEDSSIYLCSVGTGGDGYTFGSGTRLTVV.

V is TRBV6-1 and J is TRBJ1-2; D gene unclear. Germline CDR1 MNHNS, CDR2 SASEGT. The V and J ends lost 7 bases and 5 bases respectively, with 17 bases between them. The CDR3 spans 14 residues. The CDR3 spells CASKLDGISYGYTF. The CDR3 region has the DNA TGTGCCAGCAAACTGGACGGGATCTCATATGGCTACACCTTC.

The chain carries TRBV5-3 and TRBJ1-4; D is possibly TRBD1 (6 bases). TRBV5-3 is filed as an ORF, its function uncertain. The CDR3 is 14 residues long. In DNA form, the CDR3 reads TGTCCCCGGGATCGTTCAGGGGCTAATGAAAAACTGTTTTTT. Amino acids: CPRDRSGANEKLFF.

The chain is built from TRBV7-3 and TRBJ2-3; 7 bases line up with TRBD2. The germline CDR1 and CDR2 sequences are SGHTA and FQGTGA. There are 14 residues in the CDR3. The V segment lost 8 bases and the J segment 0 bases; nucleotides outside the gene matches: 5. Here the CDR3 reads CASGGEGSTDTQYF. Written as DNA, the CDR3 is TGTGCCAGCGGGGGGGAAGGAAGCACAGATACGCAGTATTTT.

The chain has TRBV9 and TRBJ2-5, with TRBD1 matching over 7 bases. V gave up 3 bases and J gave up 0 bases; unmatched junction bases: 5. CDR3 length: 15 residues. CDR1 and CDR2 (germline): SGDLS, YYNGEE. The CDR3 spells CASSAEQGNQETQYF. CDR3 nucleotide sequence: TGTGCCAGCAGCGCGGAACAGGGGAACCAAGAGACCCAGTACTTC.

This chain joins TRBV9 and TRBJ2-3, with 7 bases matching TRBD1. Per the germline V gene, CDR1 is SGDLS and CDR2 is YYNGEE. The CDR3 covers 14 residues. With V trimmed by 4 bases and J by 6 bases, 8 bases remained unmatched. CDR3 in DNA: TGTGCCAGCAGCTTCCGGGACAGAAAGGATACGCAGTATTTT. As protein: CASSFRDRKDTQYF. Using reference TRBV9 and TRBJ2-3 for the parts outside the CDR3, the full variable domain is DSGVTQTPKHLITATGQRVTLRCSPRSGDLSVYWYQQSLDQGLQFLIQYYNGEERAKGNILERFSAQQFPDLHSELNLSSLELGDSALYFCASSFRDRKDTQYFGPGTRLTVL.